The 17 T cell receptor beta chains given below trace back to one sample, sequenced in a study of T cells in Graves' hyperthyroidism and ophthalmopathy. Authors of the study amplified TCR beta CDR3 regions from RNA transcripts. HTBI primers drove first-round RT-PCR of the TCR CDR3. Each CDR3 protein is one row after TCRdb ran MiXCR on the multiplex PCR reads. The profile shows fewer than 250,000 distinct CDR3 sequences, approximately 25% of them singletons. The sequencing input was blood. These receptor sequences come from a woman aged 40 to 50 with Graves' ophthalmopathy.

V gene TRBV6-2 or TRBV6-3 combines with J gene TRBJ2-5; 7 positions agree with TRBD1. This CDR3 has 15 residues. Germline lookup yields CDR1 MNHEY and CDR2 SVGEGT. Germline trimming cut 0 bases from V and 2 bases from J; bases unmatched to any gene: 3. The CDR3 loop is CASSYSGQIQETQYF. CDR3 DNA sequence: TGTGCCAGCAGTTACTCGGGACAGATACAAGAGACCCAGTACTTC.

This clonotype was seen ten or more times. This chain uses TRBV6-5 with TRBJ2-7; D remains unclear. This CDR3 has 14 amino acids. Germline loops: CDR1 MNHEY, CDR2 SVGAGI. V dropped 3 bases and J dropped 5 bases, with 14 bases sitting between them. The CDR3 bases are TGTGCCAGCAGTTATATGGTAAATCCGCACGAGCAGTACTTC. Translated: CASSYMVNPHEQYF.

This clonotype was seen ten or more times. V usage is TRBV28 and J usage is TRBJ2-7, with TRBD2 matching 7 bases. V lost 5 bases to trimming and J lost 0 bases; unmatched junction nucleotides: 10. The CDR3 is made up of 16 amino acids. Germline CDR1 reads MDHEN; CDR2 reads SYDVKM. CDR3 sequence reads: CASSNPERDPSYEQYF. CDR3 DNA: TGTGCCAGCAGTAATCCCGAGCGGGATCCCTCCTACGAGCAGTACTTC.

This clonotype came up many times. The chain joins TRBV7-8 to TRBJ2-7; maybe TRBD2 (7 bases). The CDR3 sequence is 15 residues long. V lost 3 bases to trimming and J lost 7 bases, with 19 bases between them. Germline values: CDR1 SGHVS, CDR2 FQNEAQ. CDR3 region: CASSFRGGGEGEQYF. In nucleotides, the CDR3 is TGTGCCAGCAGCTTTAGGGGGGGAGGCGAGGGGGAGCAGTACTTC. Combining the CDR3 with reference TRBV7-8 and TRBJ2-7 gives the whole variable domain GAGVSQSPRYKVAKRGQDVALRCDPISGHVSLFWYQQALGQGPEFLTYFQNEAQLDKSGLPSDRFFAERPEGSVSTLKIQRTQQEDSAVYLCASSFRGGGEGEQYFGPGTRLTVT.

Many counts were recorded for this clonotype. The chain links TRBV9 to TRBJ1-5; perhaps TRBD1 as D (6 bases). Trimming shortened V by 4 bases and J by 1 base, and 12 bases separated the two germline ends. Looked up from germline, CDR1 is SGDLS and CDR2 is YYNGEE. CDR3 length: 15 amino acids. The CDR3 protein is CASSPGTWSNQPQHF. The CDR3 region has the DNA TGTGCCAGCAGCCCAGGGACATGGAGCAATCAGCCCCAGCATTTT.

V gene TRBV25-1 combines with J gene TRBJ1-2, with 7 bases fitting TRBD1. The CDR3 consists of 14 residues. V gave up 3 bases and J gave up 4 bases; unmatched junction bases: 5. Germline V gene sequence: CDR1 MGHDK, CDR2 SYGVNS. In DNA form, the CDR3 reads TGTGCCAGCAGTGATACAGGGGCTATCTATGGCTACACCTTC. As protein: CASSDTGAIYGYTF.

This clonotype was recorded at least ten times. This chain connects TRBV19 to TRBJ2-7; TRBD2 might be the D (5 bases). Germline loops: CDR1 LNHDA, CDR2 SQIVND (reference sequence). The CDR3 totals 15 residues. V lost 2 bases and J 3 bases, leaving 14 bases between the germline ends. The CDR3 sequence is CASSITAAENYEQYF. The CDR3 region has the DNA TGTGCCAGTAGTATAACTGCAGCGGAGAACTACGAGCAGTACTTC.

This clonotype was counted ten times or more. The chain carries TRBV15 and TRBJ1-3; D uncertain. Looked up from germline, CDR1 is LNHNV and CDR2 is YYDKDF (reference sequence). V was pared by 6 bases and J by 4 bases, with 10 bases between. CDR3 length: 13 residues. This CDR3 reads CATRPPNGNTIYF. The CDR3 region has the DNA TGTGCCACCAGGCCTCCAAACGGAAACACCATATATTTT.

This CDR3 is CASSEDRDPYFYGYTF. In DNA, the CDR3 is TGTGCCAGCAGCGAGGACAGGGACCCGTATTTCTATGGCTACACCTTC. This sequence joins TRBV6-1 and TRBJ1-2; 8 bases are shared with TRBD1. Germline V gene data show CDR1 as MNHNS and CDR2 as SASEGT. The CDR3 is 16 residues long. The V and J ends lost 6 bases and 4 bases, in that order; junction bases with no gene match: 13.

This clonotype occurred many times. V is TRBV7-3 and J is TRBJ1-1, with D uncertain. Germline V gene data show CDR1 as SGHTA and CDR2 as FQGTGA. V shed 3 bases and J shed 0 bases, with 8 bases lying between them. The length of the CDR3 is 14 residues. The CDR3 loop reads CASSLDAMNTEAFF. Here the CDR3 DNA reads TGTGCCAGCAGCTTGGACGCAATGAACACTGAAGCTTTCTTT.

This clonotype was detected ten times or more. The rearrangement joins TRBV24-1 to TRBJ1-1; D is unresolved. The germline gives CDR1 KGHDR, CDR2 SFDVKD. The CDR3 sequence is 13 residues long. Trimming cost V 3 bases and J 0 bases, with 4 bases left between them. CDR3 in DNA: TGTGCCACCAGTGATCAGATGAACACTGAAGCTTTCTTT. Translating gives CATSDQMNTEAFF.

This clonotype appeared many times. The V gene is TRBV2, the J gene TRBJ2-7; TRBD1 agrees at 8 bases. After removal of 10 bases from V and 0 bases from J, the junction contained 8 bases not matched to a gene. Germline-derived CDR1 and CDR2 are SNHLY and FYNNEI. The CDR3 covers 14 residues. As DNA, the CDR3 is TGTGCCACCAGACAGGGGACGAGCTCCTACGAGCAGTACTTC. It yields the protein CATRQGTSSYEQYF.

This clonotype has a count of ten or more. CDR3 amino acids: CASSFGTTLNYGYTF. The CDR3 coding sequence is TGTGCCAGCAGCTTTGGAACCACCTTGAACTATGGCTACACCTTC. The rearrangement links TRBV13 to TRBJ1-2; D call uncertain. Between the trimmed V and J ends, which lost 3 bases and 2 bases, there was a span of 13 bases. The germline V gene has CDR1 PRHDT and CDR2 FYEKMQ (reference sequence). The CDR3 loop spans 15 amino acids.

A few counts support this clonotype. The chain couples TRBV12-5 to TRBJ2-2, with TRBD2 as a possible D gene (6 bases). Germline lookup yields CDR1 LGHNT and CDR2 FRNRAP. Trimming pared 0 bases from V and 5 bases from J, leaving 10 bases between. The CDR3 extends over 15 amino acids. The CDR3, as DNA: TGTGCTAGTGGTTTGGTACCCGGAGGGACCGGGGAGCTGTTTTTT. Translating it yields CASGLVPGGTGELFF.

The chain is built from TRBV29-1 and TRBJ1-1; D call uncertain. Trimming cost V 6 bases and J 4 bases, with 15 bases left between them. CDR3 length: 13 amino acids. In germline, CDR1 is SQVTM, CDR2 ANQGSEA. The CDR3, as DNA: TGCAGCGTCGCTGCAGGTCCGAGCACTGAAGCTTTCTTT. This codes for CSVAAGPSTEAFF.

This clonotype was seen at least ten times. The rearrangement joins TRBV28 to TRBJ1-2; the match to TRBD1 covers 7 bases. The V and J ends lost 6 bases and 2 bases, in that order; junction bases with no gene match: 12. This CDR3 comprises 16 residues. CDR1 and CDR2 (germline): MDHEN, SYDVKM. The CDR3 loop reads CASSQPNRDRNYGYTF. Here the CDR3 DNA reads TGTGCCAGCAGCCAGCCTAATCGGGACAGAAACTATGGCTACACCTTC.

This clonotype has a count of ten or more. This chain connects TRBV4-2 to TRBJ1-1; D is undetermined. Trimming shortened V by 6 bases and J by 1 base, and 12 bases separated the two germline ends. Germline assignment: CDR1 LGHNA and CDR2 YNFKEQ. The CDR3 loop spans 14 amino acids. CDR3 bases: TGTGCCAGCAGGGAATATGACGAGAACACTGAAGCTTTCTTT. Translating it yields CASREYDENTEAFF.